Listed below are T cell receptor beta chains from one sample, sequenced in a study of T-cell reconstitution after alpha-beta-depleted transplantation in children. TCRdb reprocessed the PCR reads via MiXCR and lists one record per CDR3 protein. The sample comprises about 480,000 distinct CDR3 sequences, 12% of which are singletons, and less than 6.5% rests with the top ten. The starting material was PBMCs from the stem cell graft donor, obtained from the stem cell graft. The receptors were sampled from a human donor who donated a stem cell graft to a child with combined immunodeficiency. CDR3s include the opening cysteine and the closing phenylalanine or tryptophan. The D gene is left open where the match is weak. A row's size may be missing; if present it is once, few, many or a size class.

TRBJ2-1 TRBD2 TRBV3-1 NA TGTGCCAGCAGCCACGGGACTAGCGGCAATGAGCAGTTCTTC CASSHGTSGNEQFF
TRBJ2-1 NA TRBV4-3 NA TGCGCCAGCACCCCTCATTCCGGTCTCAATGAGCAGTTCTTC CASTPHSGLNEQFF
TRBJ1-5 NA TRBV10-3 NA TGTGCCATCAGTGAGACGGATGGGGTTCAGCCCCAGCATTTT CAISETDGVQPQHF
TRBJ1-2 NA TRBV29-1 few TGCAGCGTTTGGCGGACAGACTATGGCTACACCTTC CSVWRTDYGYTF
TRBJ2-1 NA TRBV15 many TGTGCCACCAGCAGACCCTCTAACTCCTACAATGAGCAGTTCTTC CATSRPSNSYNEQFF
TRBJ2-5 NA TRBV12-3/TRBV12-4 many TGTGCCAGCAGTTTTTCTACCGACAGGAGTCAAGAGACCCAGTACTTC CASSFSTDRSQETQYF
TRBJ2-3 NA TRBV20-1 few TGCAGTGTCCAAATTGGATGGGGTGAGAGCACAGATACGCAGTATTTT CSVQIGWGESTDTQYF
TRBJ2-3 TRBD2 TRBV2 many TGTGCCAGCACCCTAGCGGGAGACGGCACAGATACGCAGTATTTT CASTLAGDGTDTQYF
TRBJ1-1 TRBD1 TRBV6-1 NA TGTGCCAGCAGCCTTGGGACAGGGATTACCGCTTTCTTT CASSLGTGITAFF
TRBJ2-7 TRBD1 TRBV4-3 many TGCGCCAGCAGCCCGGGACAGGCATCCTACGAGCAGTACTTC CASSPGQASYEQYF
TRBJ2-7 NA TRBV11-2 few TGTGCCAGCAGCTACACAGATGGAGCCTACGAGCAGTACTTC CASSYTDGAYEQYF
TRBJ2-7 NA TRBV15 many TGTGCCACCAGCAGACCAATCGGGACAAGTTACGAGCAGTACTTC CATSRPIGTSYEQYF
TRBJ1-5 NA TRBV15 NA TGTGCCACCAGCAGAGATGGGAAGGGCAATCAGCCCCAGCATTTT CATSRDGKGNQPQHF
TRBJ2-5 NA TRBV12-3/TRBV12-4 many TGTGCCAGCACTACTGGACAGAAAGAGACCCAGTACTTC CASTTGQKETQYF
TRBJ2-2 NA TRBV7-2 NA TGTGCCAGCAGCTTAGCTTACAGTAGGACCGGGGAGCTGTTTTTT CASSLAYSRTGELFF
TRBJ1-5 NA TRBV27 few TGTGCCAGCAGTTTATCTGGGGTACGGCAGCCCCAGCATTTT CASSLSGVRQPQHF
TRBJ2-1 NA TRBV24-1 NA TGTGCCACCAGTGGAGACCAAGACAATGAGCAGTTCTTC CATSGDQDNEQFF
TRBJ2-7 TRBD1 TRBV24-1 NA TGTGCCACCAGTGACCTCCCGACAGGGGGCTACGAGCAGTACTTC CATSDLPTGGYEQYF
TRBJ2-3 NA TRBV5-1 few TGCGCCAGCAGCTTGCGGGGGCCAGACACAGATACGCAGTATTTT CASSLRGPDTDTQYF
TRBJ2-5 NA TRBV18 NA TGTGCCAGCTCACCCGGCAGCAAGTACCAAGAGACCCAGTACTTC CASSPGSKYQETQYF
TRBJ2-7 NA TRBV11-2 NA TGTGCCAGCAGCTTAATCGGAATCGGCGACGAGCAGTACTTC CASSLIGIGDEQYF
TRBJ2-5 TRBD1 TRBV20-1 many TGCAGTGCGAGGGACAGGGGGACGGAGACCCAGTACTTC CSARDRGTETQYF
TRBJ2-4 TRBD1 TRBV9 many TGTGCCAGCAGCGTCAATCCGGGACAGGGGAGCATTCAGTACTTC CASSVNPGQGSIQYF
TRBJ1-1 NA TRBV6-2/TRBV6-3 NA TGTGCCAGCAGCGTGGGATTCAACACTGAAGCTTTCTTT CASSVGFNTEAFF
TRBJ2-1 NA TRBV29-1 NA TGCAGCGTTGGATCCTACAATGAGCAGTTCTTC CSVGSYNEQFF
TRBJ1-2 TRBD1 TRBV15 few TGTGCCACCAGCAGACCAGACAGGGACTATGGCTACACCTTC CATSRPDRDYGYTF
TRBJ1-1 NA TRBV3-1 NA TGTGCCACCAGCCCCTACTCTCTTCTGGCGTTGAACACTGAAGCTTTCTTT CATSPYSLLALNTEAFF
TRBJ2-3 TRBD2 TRBV5-1 many TGCGCCAGCAGCTTGGAAAGCGGGAGGGGGGCAGATACGCAGTATTTT CASSLESGRGADTQYF
TRBJ1-4 NA TRBV4-2 NA TGTGCCAGCAGCCAACAGGGACTACGGGAAAAACTGTTTTTT CASSQQGLREKLFF
TRBJ2-7 NA TRBV5-4 once TGTGCCAGCAGCTTCTGGGACGGGGTGCTCGAGCAGTACTTC CASSFWDGVLEQYF
TRBJ2-1 TRBD2 TRBV11-2 NA TGTGCCAGCAGCGGCCAGCGGGGGGGCTCCTACAATGAGCAGTTCTTC CASSGQRGGSYNEQFF
TRBJ1-1 TRBD1 TRBV11-2 NA TGTGCCAGCAGCTTAGAGGACAGGGGGCGACCCCCGAACACTGAAGCTTTCTTT CASSLEDRGRPPNTEAFF
TRBJ2-7 NA TRBV20-1 many TGCAGTGCTAGAGATGACCCCGCGAGCTCCTACGAGCAGTACTTC CSARDDPASSYEQYF
TRBJ2-2 NA TRBV7-2 NA TGTGCCAGCAGCGGGCAGGGCAGGCTTGGGACCGGGGAGCTGTTTTTT CASSGQGRLGTGELFF
TRBJ2-7 TRBD1 TRBV29-1 many TGCAGCGTTGAAGATCCAGGGGGCTACGAGCAGTACTTC CSVEDPGGYEQYF
TRBJ2-1 NA TRBV21-1 few TGTGCCAGCAAAAAGGGGGGTTGGAGCTCCTACAATGAGCAGTTCTTC CASKKGGWSSYNEQFF
TRBJ2-3 TRBD2 TRBV27 NA TGTGCCAGCAGTTTATTACCCCCCACTCGGACTAGCGGGGGGTTCACAGATACGCAGTATTTT CASSLLPPTRTSGGFTDTQYF
TRBJ1-1 NA TRBV6-2/TRBV6-3 NA TGTGCCAGCAGTTACTATCAGGGACCCACTGAAGCTTTCTTT CASSYYQGPTEAFF
TRBJ1-5 NA TRBV29-1 many TGCAGCGTTGCTCAGGGCTTCAATCAGCCCCAGCATTTT CSVAQGFNQPQHF